The 5 T cell receptor beta chains below come from one sample, sequenced in a study of blood T cell repertoires in COVID-19 (dated by TCRdb to the early 2020s). Library construction relied on the immunoSEQ multiplex PCR assay. TCRdb took over this immuneACCESS table, retaining in-frame rearrangements with V and J assigned. Such tables are incomplete; in checked studies, under half of the missing clones stem from an unresolved V gene, and the remainder is unexplained. This sample lists around 56,000 clones; about 87% were detected once. The biggest ten clones account for 6.9% of the sample. Sequencing was carried out using peripheral blood. The receptors stem from a man aged 55 to 69 with active or convalescent COVID-19.

This sequence joins TRBV7-2 and TRBJ2-3; tentatively, D is TRBD2 (6 bases). Germline CDR1 reads SGHTA; CDR2 reads FQGNSA. The length of the CDR3 is 15 residues. With 0 bases removed from V and 6 bases from J, the gap between germline ends came to 13 bases. The CDR3, as DNA: TGTGCCAGCAGCTTAGCGCGGGGCTCTGGGGATACGCAGTATTTT. It encodes CASSLARGSGDTQYF.

V gene TRBV5-5 combines with J gene TRBJ1-1; 11 nucleotides align to TRBD1. There are 19 residues in the CDR3. The germline CDR1 and CDR2 sequences are SGHKS and YYEKEE (reference sequence). Trimming removed 4 bases from V and 1 base from J; junction bases left unmatched: 15. DNA of the CDR3: TGTGCCAGCAGCATTCAGCTTGGGACAGGGGGTACAAAGAACACTGAAGCTTTCTTT. Translating gives CASSIQLGTGGTKNTEAFF.

This chain uses TRBV3-1 (or the pseudogene TRBV3-2) with TRBJ1-4; 8 positions match TRBD1. Germline CDR1 reads LGHDT; CDR2 reads YNNKEL (reference sequence). This CDR3 has 14 residues. With V trimmed by 4 bases and J by 5 bases, 3 bases remained unmatched. CDR3 bases: TGTGCCAGCAGCCTCAGACAGGGGAATGAAAAACTGTTTTTT. Amino acids: CASSLRQGNEKLFF.

The V and J genes are TRBV5-8 and TRBJ2-5, with 10 bases matching TRBD2. The CDR3 totals 14 residues. Germline V gene data show CDR1 as SGHTS and CDR2 as YDEGEE. The V segment lost 4 bases and the J segment 5 bases; nucleotides outside the gene matches: 5. The CDR3 spells CASSLLAGVETQYF. The DNA for the CDR3 is TGTGCCAGCAGCCTTCTAGCGGGGGTCGAGACCCAGTACTTC.

The V call is TRBV3-1 (or the pseudogene TRBV3-2), the J call TRBJ2-7; TRBD1 aligns across 7 bases. Losses at the gene ends were 6 bases for V and 1 base for J; bases not matched to a gene: 6. The V gene's germline CDR1 is LGHDT and CDR2 YNNKEL (reference sequence). CDR3 size: 14 residues. The CDR3 region is CASRPGQKSYEQYF. CDR3 bases: TGTGCCAGCAGACCGGGACAGAAATCCTACGAGCAGTACTTC.